The clone carrying this T cell receptor (beta chain) was seen once. Antigen: not known. The treatment is: roughly ten-day PBMC culture with coronavirus spike peptide pools or control peptides (ViraFEST assay). The CDR3 has 15 amino acids. The V gene's germline CDR1 is MNHEY and CDR2 SVGAGI. Trimming took 2 bases from V and 10 from J, leaving 20 bases between them. The data were obtained in a study of vaccination and CD4 T cells after COVID-19. Sequenced with the Oncomine TCR Beta short-read assay was DNA taken from cultured CD4+ T cells. TCRdb passed the PCR reads through MiXCR, listing each CDR3 protein once. The sample lists approximately 11,000 distinct CDR3 sequences, 70% to 85% occurring once.

The chain recombines TRBV6-5 with TRBJ1-1, with D possibly matching TRBD1 (5 bases). This sequence was found in a human donor who had recovered from COVID-19. Sample: CD4+ T cells from blood, cultured in vitro. The CDR3 here is CASSYEPQTVRSAFF. The DNA of the CDR3 is TGTGCCAGCAGTTACGAACCCCAGACAGTCAGATCAGCTTTCTTT.